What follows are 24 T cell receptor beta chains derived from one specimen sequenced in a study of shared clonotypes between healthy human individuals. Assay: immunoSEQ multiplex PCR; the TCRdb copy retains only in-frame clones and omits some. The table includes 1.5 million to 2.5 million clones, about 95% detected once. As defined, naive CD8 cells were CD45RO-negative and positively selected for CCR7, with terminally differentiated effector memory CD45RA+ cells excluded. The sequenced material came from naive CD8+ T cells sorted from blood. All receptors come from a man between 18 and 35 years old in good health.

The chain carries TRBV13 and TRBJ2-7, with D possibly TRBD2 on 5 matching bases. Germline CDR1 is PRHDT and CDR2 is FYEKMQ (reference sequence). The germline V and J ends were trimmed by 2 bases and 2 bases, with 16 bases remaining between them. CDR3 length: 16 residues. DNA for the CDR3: TGTGCCAGCAGCTTATACCAAGAGCGGATTACCTACGAGCAGTACTTC. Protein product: CASSLYQERITYEQYF.

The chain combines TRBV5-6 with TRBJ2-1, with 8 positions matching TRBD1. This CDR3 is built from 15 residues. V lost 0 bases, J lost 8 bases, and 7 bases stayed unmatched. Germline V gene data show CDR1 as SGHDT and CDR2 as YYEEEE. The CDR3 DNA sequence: TGTGCCAGCAGCTTGGGTGGATCAGGGGGCTATGAGCAGTTCTTC. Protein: CASSLGGSGGYEQFF.

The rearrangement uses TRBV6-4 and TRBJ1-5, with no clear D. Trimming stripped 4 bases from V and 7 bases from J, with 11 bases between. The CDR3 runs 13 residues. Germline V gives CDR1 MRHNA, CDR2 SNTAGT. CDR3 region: CASSVSAGQPQHF. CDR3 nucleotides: TGTGCCAGCAGTGTGTCCGCCGGGCAGCCCCAGCATTTT.

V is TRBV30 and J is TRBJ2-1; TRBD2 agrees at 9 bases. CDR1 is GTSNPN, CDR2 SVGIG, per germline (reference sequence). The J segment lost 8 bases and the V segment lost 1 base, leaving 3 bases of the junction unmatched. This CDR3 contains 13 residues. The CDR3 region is CAWSAGTSYEQFF. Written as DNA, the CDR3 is TGTGCCTGGAGTGCCGGGACTAGCTATGAGCAGTTCTTC. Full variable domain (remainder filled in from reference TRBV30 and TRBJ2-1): SQTIHQWPATLVQPVGSPLSLECTVEGTSNPNLYWYRQAAGRGLQLLFYSVGIGQISSEVPQNLSASRPQDRQFILSSKKLLLSDSGFYLCAWSAGTSYEQFFGPGTRLTVL.

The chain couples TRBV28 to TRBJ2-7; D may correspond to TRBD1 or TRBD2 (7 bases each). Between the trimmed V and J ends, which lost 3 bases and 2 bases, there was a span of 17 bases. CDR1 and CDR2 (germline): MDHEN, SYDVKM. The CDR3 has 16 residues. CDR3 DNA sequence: TGTGCCAGCAGTTTTCCCGACAGGGAGGGGGCCTACGAGCAGTACTTC. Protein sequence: CASSFPDREGAYEQYF.

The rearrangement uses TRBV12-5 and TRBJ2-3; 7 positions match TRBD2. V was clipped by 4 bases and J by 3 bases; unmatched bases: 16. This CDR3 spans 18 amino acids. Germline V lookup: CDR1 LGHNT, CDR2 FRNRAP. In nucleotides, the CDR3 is TGTGCTAGTGGTTCCCCGGGGAGCGGGGATATCAGGACAGATACGCAGTATTTT. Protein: CASGSPGSGDIRTDTQYF.

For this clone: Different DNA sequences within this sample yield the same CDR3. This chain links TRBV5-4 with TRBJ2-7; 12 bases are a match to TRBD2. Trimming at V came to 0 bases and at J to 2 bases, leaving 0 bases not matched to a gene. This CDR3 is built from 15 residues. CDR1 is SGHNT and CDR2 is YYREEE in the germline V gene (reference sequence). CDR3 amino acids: CASSLGTSGAYEQYF. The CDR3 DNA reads TGTGCCAGCAGCTTGGGGACTAGCGGGGCCTACGAGCAGTACTTC.

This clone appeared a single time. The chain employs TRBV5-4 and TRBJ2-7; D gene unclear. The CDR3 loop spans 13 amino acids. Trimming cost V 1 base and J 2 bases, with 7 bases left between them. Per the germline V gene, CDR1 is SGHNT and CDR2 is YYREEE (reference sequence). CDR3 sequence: CASSLFPAYEQYF. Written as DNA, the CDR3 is TGTGCCAGCAGCTTGTTCCCCGCCTACGAGCAGTACTTC.

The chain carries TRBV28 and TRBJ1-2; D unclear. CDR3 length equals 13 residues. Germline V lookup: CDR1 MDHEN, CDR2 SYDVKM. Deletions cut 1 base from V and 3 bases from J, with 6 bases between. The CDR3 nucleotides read TGTGCCAGCAGTTTATCTTGGGACTATGGCTACACCTTC. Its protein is CASSLSWDYGYTF.

The CDR3 nucleotides read TGCGCCAGCAGCCCAAGGGGAGGGGAGCCCTACGAGCAGTACTTC. Its protein is CASSPRGGEPYEQYF. The genes are TRBV4-3 and TRBJ2-7, with TRBD2 matching 7 bases. Germline CDR1 reads LGHNA; CDR2 reads YSLEER. V trimming: 4 bases; J trimming: 2 bases; junction bases outside the gene matches: 8. There are 15 residues in the CDR3.

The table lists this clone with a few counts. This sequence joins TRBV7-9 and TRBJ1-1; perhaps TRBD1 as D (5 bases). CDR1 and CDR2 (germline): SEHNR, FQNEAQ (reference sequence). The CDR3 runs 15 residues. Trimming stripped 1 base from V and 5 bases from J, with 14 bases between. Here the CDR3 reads CASSLGEGMMTEAFF. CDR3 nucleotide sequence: TGTGCCAGCAGCTTAGGAGAGGGGATGATGACTGAAGCTTTCTTT. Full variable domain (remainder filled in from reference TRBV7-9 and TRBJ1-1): DTGVSQNPRHKITKRGQNVTFRCDPISEHNRLYWYRQTLGQGPEFLTYFQNEAQLEKSRLLSDRFSAERPKGSFSTLEIQRTEQGDSAMYLCASSLGEGMMTEAFFGQGTRLTVV.

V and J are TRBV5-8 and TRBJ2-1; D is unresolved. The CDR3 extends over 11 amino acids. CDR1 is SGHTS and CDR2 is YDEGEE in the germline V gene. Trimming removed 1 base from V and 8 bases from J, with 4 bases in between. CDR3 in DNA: TGTGCCAGCAGCTTGTACGATGAGCAGTTCTTC. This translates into CASSLYDEQFF.

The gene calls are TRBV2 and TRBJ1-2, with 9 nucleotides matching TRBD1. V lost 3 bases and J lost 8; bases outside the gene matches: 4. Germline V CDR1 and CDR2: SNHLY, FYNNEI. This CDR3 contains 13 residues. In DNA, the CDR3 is TGTGCCAGCAGTGATACAGGGGGCTGGGGCTACACCTTC. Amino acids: CASSDTGGWGYTF.

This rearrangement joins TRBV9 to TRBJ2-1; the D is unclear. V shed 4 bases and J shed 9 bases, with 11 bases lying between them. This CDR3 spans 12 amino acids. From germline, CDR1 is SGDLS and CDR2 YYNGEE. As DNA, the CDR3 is TGTGCCAGCAGCTCGGGCATCGGTGAGCAGTTCTTC. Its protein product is CASSSGIGEQFF.

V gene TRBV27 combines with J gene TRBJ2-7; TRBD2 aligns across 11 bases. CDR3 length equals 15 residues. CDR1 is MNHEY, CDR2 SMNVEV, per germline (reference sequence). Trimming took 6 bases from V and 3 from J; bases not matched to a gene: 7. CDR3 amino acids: CASSPSGGILYEQYF. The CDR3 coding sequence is TGTGCCAGCAGCCCTAGCGGGGGGATTCTCTACGAGCAGTACTTC.

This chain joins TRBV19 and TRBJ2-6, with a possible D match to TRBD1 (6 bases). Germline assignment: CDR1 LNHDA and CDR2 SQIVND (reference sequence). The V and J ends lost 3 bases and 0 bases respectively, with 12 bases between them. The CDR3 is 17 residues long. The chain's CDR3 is CASSIRGSISGANVLTF. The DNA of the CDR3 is TGTGCCAGTAGTATCAGGGGTTCTATCTCTGGGGCCAACGTCCTGACTTTC.

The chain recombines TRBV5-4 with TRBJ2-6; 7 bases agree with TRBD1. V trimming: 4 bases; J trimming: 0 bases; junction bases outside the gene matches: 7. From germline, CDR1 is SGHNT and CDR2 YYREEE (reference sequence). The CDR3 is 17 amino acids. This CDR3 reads CASSAGTAFSGANVLTF. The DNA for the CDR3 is TGTGCCAGCAGCGCCGGGACAGCGTTCTCTGGGGCCAACGTCCTGACTTTC.

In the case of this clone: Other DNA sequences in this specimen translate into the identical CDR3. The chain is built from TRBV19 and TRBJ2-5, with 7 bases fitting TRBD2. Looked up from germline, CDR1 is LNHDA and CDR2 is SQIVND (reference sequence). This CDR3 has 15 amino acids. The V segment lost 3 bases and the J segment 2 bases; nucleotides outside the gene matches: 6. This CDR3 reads CASSIGVGGQETQYF. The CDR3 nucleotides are TGTGCCAGTAGTATTGGCGTGGGGGGGCAAGAGACCCAGTACTTC.

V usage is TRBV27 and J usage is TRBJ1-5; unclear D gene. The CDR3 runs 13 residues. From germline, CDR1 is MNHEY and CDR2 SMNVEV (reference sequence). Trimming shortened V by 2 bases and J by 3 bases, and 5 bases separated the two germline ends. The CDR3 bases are TGTGCCAGCAGTTTAGGGAACAATCAGCCCCAGCATTTT. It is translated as CASSLGNNQPQHF.

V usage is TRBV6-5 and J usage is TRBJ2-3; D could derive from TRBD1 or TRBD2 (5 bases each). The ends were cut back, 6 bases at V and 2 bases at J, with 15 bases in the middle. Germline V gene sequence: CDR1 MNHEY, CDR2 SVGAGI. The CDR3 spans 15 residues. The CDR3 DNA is TGTGCCAGCAGGATTCAAGGGACGGACACAGATACGCAGTATTTT. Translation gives CASRIQGTDTDTQYF.

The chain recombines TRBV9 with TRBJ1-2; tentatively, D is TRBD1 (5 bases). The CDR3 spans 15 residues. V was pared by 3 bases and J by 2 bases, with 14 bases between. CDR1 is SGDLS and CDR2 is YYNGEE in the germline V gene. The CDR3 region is CASSDGDRTNYGYTF. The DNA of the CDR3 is TGTGCCAGCAGCGATGGGGACCGAACAAACTATGGCTACACCTTC.

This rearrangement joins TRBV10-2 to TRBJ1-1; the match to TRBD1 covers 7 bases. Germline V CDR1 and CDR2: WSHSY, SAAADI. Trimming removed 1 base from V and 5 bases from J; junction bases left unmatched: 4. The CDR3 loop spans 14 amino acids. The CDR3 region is CASSELTGRTEAFF. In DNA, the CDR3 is TGCGCCAGCAGTGAGTTGACAGGGAGGACTGAAGCTTTCTTT.

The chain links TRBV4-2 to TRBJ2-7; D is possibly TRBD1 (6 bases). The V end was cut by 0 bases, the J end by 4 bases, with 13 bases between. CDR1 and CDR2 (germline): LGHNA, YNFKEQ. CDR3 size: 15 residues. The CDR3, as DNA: TGTGCCAGCAGCCAAGAAGGGGGAGATGGTTACGAGCAGTACTTC. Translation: CASSQEGGDGYEQYF.

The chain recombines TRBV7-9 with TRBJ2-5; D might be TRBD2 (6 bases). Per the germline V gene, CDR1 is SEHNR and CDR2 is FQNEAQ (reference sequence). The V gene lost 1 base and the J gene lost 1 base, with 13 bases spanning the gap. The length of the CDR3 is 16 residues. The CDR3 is CASSLDASVTQETQYF. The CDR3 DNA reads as TGTGCCAGCAGCTTAGACGCTAGCGTGACCCAAGAGACCCAGTACTTC.